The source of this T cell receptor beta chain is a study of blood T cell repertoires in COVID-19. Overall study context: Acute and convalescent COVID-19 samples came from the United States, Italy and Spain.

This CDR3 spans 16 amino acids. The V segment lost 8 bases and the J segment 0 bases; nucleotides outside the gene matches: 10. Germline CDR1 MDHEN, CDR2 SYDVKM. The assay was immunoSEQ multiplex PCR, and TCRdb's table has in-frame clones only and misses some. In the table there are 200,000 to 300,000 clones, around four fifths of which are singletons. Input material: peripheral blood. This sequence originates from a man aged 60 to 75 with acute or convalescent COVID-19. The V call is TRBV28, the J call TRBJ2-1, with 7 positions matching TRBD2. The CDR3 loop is CASLPGGTNSYNEQFF. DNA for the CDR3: TGTGCCAGCCTCCCCGGCGGGACTAACTCCTACAATGAGCAGTTCTTC.